The clone carrying this TCR beta chain occurred a few times. The data were taken from a study of response to subunit inactivated influenza vaccine. TCRdb reanalysed the RT-PCR reads using MiXCR and keeps one entry per CDR3 protein. This table holds more than 700,000 distinct CDR3 sequences, around 20% found once. Germline CDR1 reads MDHEN; CDR2 reads SYDVKM. Deletions cut 5 bases from V and 3 bases from J, with 14 bases between. CDR3 length: 14 amino acids. The source of this sequence is a man aged 50-60 years who received an inactivated influenza vaccine. The sequencing used PBMCs from blood, collected 4 to 6 days after vaccination. The rearrangement links TRBV28 to TRBJ2-7; D gene unclear. The chain's CDR3 is CASSPDRPVYEQYF. CDR3 nucleotide sequence: TGTGCCAGCAGTCCCGATCGTCCAGTCTACGAGCAGTACTTC. Filled out from reference TRBV28 and TRBJ2-7, the complete variable domain reads DVKVTQSSRYLVKRTGEKVFLECVQDMDHENMFWYRQDPGLGLRLIYFSYDVKMKEKGDIPEGYSVSREKKERFSLILESASTNQTSMYLCASSPDRPVYEQYFGPGTRLTVT.